What follows are 22 T cell receptor beta chains derived from one specimen sequenced in a study of blood T cell repertoires in COVID-19. The method was immunoSEQ multiplex PCR; TCRdb's version includes in-frame clones alone and lacks a portion of them. The sample shows 130,000 or so clones, roughly 80% of them seen only once. Sequences were obtained from peripheral blood. The receptors here all came from a human donor in a cohort sampled during active COVID-19.

J is TRBJ2-4 and V is TRBV7-9, with 7 bases fitting TRBD1. The CDR3 is made up of 13 amino acids. Germline V gene data show CDR1 as SEHNR and CDR2 as FQNEAQ (reference sequence). V shed 5 bases, J shed 9 bases, and the junction held 7 bases outside the gene matches. The CDR3 loop is CASSPDRVRIQYF. The CDR3 region has the DNA TGTGCCAGCAGCCCAGACAGGGTTCGCATTCAGTACTTC. The full variable domain, with the rest looked up from reference TRBV7-9 and TRBJ2-4, is DTGVSQNPRHKITKRGQNVTFRCDPISEHNRLYWYRQTLGQGPEFLTYFQNEAQLEKSRLLSDRFSAERPKGSFSTLEIQRTEQGDSAMYLCASSPDRVRIQYFGAGTRLSVL.

The CDR3 region is CASSFGGVETEAFF. The CDR3 DNA is TGCGCCAGCAGCTTTGGAGGTGTTGAGACTGAAGCTTTCTTT. The chain employs TRBV5-1 and TRBJ1-1; D remains ambiguous. The germline V gene has CDR1 SGHRS and CDR2 YFSETQ. The CDR3 spans 14 residues. Trimming left V 2 bases short and J 5 bases short, with 13 bases between.

V gene TRBV5-6 combines with J gene TRBJ2-3; 15 nucleotides agree with TRBD2. Per the germline V gene, CDR1 is SGHDT and CDR2 is YYEEEE. The CDR3 runs 16 residues. Losses at the gene ends were 4 bases for V and 2 bases for J; bases not matched to a gene: 2. CDR3 DNA: TGTGCCAGCAGCGGGACTAGCGGGAGGAACACAGATACGCAGTATTTT. Translated, it gives CASSGTSGRNTDTQYF.

The chain carries TRBV27 and TRBJ2-3; D unresolved. CDR1 is MNHEY and CDR2 is SMNVEV in the germline V gene (reference sequence). CDR3 length: 13 amino acids. Deletions cut 6 bases from V and 0 bases from J, with 7 bases between. The CDR3 DNA reads as TGTGCCAGCAGCTTCTATAGCACAGATACGCAGTATTTT. Its translation is CASSFYSTDTQYF.

This sequence joins TRBV5-1 and TRBJ2-7, with D perhaps TRBD1 (5 bases). This CDR3 region has 14 residues. The germline V and J ends were trimmed by 0 bases and 6 bases, with 13 bases remaining between them. The germline gives CDR1 SGHRS, CDR2 YFSETQ. CDR3 in DNA: TGCGCCAGCAGCTTGGACACAGGTACGGTCGAGCAGTACTTC. It translates to CASSLDTGTVEQYF.

The genes are TRBV14 and TRBJ2-3, with a weak D call TRBD1 (5 bases). The germline V and J ends were trimmed by 4 bases and 3 bases, with 11 bases remaining between them. The CDR3 consists of 14 residues. Germline CDR1 and CDR2: SGHDN and FVKESK. CDR3 amino acids: CASSPDTQTDTQYF. CDR3 bases: TGTGCCAGCAGCCCGGACACTCAGACAGATACGCAGTATTTT.

V is TRBV4-1 and J is TRBJ1-1; maybe TRBD1 (6 bases). The CDR3 loop spans 12 amino acids. V lost 5 bases, J lost 9 bases, and 13 bases lay in between. The germline V gene encodes CDR1 MGHRA and CDR2 YSYEKL. CDR3 region: CASSFPRDKAFF. In DNA, the CDR3 is TGCGCCAGCAGCTTCCCCCGGGACAAAGCTTTCTTT.

The gene calls are TRBV6-5 and TRBJ1-2; 8 bases are a match to TRBD1. CDR3 size: 15 residues. The germline V gene encodes CDR1 MNHEY and CDR2 SVGAGI. Trimming at V came to 2 bases and at J to 8 bases, leaving 10 bases not matched to a gene. CDR3 sequence (DNA): TGTGCCAGCAGTTACGGGGGACAGGTTTTCGGGGGCTACACCTTC. This gives the protein CASSYGGQVFGGYTF.

This clone has a handful of counts. This rearrangement joins TRBV11-2 to TRBJ2-5; perhaps TRBD2 as D (5 bases). Germline loops: CDR1 SGHAT, CDR2 FQNNGV. The CDR3 length is 11 residues. The V and J ends lost 5 bases and 5 bases respectively, with 6 bases between them. Written as DNA, the CDR3 is TGTGCCAGCAGCCGAGGGGAGACCCAGTACTTC. Protein sequence: CASSRGETQYF.

The chain's CDR3 is CASRADSLGTQYF. The CDR3 coding sequence is TGTGCCAGCAGGGCGGACTCCTTAGGGACCCAGTACTTC. The chain combines TRBV28 with TRBJ2-5; a weak D match, TRBD2 (5 bases). Germline CDR1 MDHEN, CDR2 SYDVKM. There are 13 residues in the CDR3. The V gene lost 6 bases and the J gene lost 7 bases, with 15 bases spanning the gap.

The chain uses TRBV7-9 and TRBJ1-1; 8 bases are shared with TRBD1. This CDR3 has 14 amino acids. The germline V gene has CDR1 SEHNR and CDR2 FQNEAQ (reference sequence). Unmatched junction bases numbered 1, after V lost 3 bases and J lost 1 base. The chain's CDR3 is CASSFQGANTEAFF. CDR3 DNA sequence: TGTGCCAGCAGCTTCCAGGGGGCGAACACTGAAGCTTTCTTT.

The chain recombines TRBV7-9 with TRBJ2-5; TRBD1 aligns across 9 bases. The CDR3 length is 15 residues. Trimming cost V 4 bases and J 4 bases; bases outside gene matches: 7. The germline CDR1 and CDR2 sequences are SEHNR and FQNEAQ (reference sequence). Written as DNA, the CDR3 is TGTGCCAGCAGCTCCCCCGGGACAGGGAGAGAGACCCAGTACTTC. It translates to CASSSPGTGRETQYF.

The chain is built from TRBV19 and TRBJ1-2; TRBD1 matches 11 bases. The CDR3 has 15 amino acids. J gave up 7 bases and V 4 bases, and 8 bases lay outside the gene matches. The germline CDR1 and CDR2 sequences are LNHDA and SQIVND (reference sequence). CDR3 coding DNA: TGTGCCAGTAGTACCGGGACAGGGGGTTTCGGTGGCTACACCTTC. Its translation: CASSTGTGGFGGYTF.

This chain connects TRBV6-5 to TRBJ2-1, with 9 bases identical to TRBD1. The germline V gene encodes CDR1 MNHEY and CDR2 SVGAGI. After removal of 6 bases from V and 12 bases from J, the junction contained 15 bases not matched to a gene. This CDR3 comprises 15 residues. The CDR3 bases are TGTGCCAGCAGCCGAAGCGGGACAGGGAAGATGGGGCAGTTCTTC. Protein: CASSRSGTGKMGQFF.

The V gene is TRBV7-2, the J gene TRBJ2-3, with D possibly being TRBD2 (6 bases). Per the germline V gene, CDR1 is SGHTA and CDR2 is FQGNSA. This CDR3 region has 16 residues. Trimming stripped 1 base from V and 7 bases from J, with 18 bases between. The CDR3 bases are TGTGCCAGCAGCTTAGGCAGGCAAAGGGGAGGTTATACGCAGTATTTT. Its protein is CASSLGRQRGGYTQYF. Using reference TRBV7-2 and TRBJ2-3 for the parts outside the CDR3, the full variable domain is GAGVSQSPSNKVTEKGKDVELRCDPISGHTALYWYRQSLGQGLEFLIYFQGNSAPDKSGLPSDRFSAERTGGSVSTLTIQRTQQEDSAVYLCASSLGRQRGGYTQYFGPGTRLTVL.

The gene calls are TRBV5-1 and TRBJ1-5; TRBD1 matches at 7 bases. The CDR3 covers 14 residues. V lost 4 bases, J lost 8 bases, and 9 bases stayed unmatched. Germline V gene data show CDR1 as SGHRS and CDR2 as YFSETQ. The CDR3 region has the DNA TGCGCCAGCAGCGTGGGAGGGGGCCAGGAGCCCCAGCATTTT. This encodes CASSVGGGQEPQHF.

V is TRBV5-1 and J is TRBJ2-5; maybe TRBD1 (6 bases). Germline values: CDR1 SGHRS, CDR2 YFSETQ. V lost 3 bases and J 5 bases, leaving 14 bases between the germline ends. The CDR3 runs 14 residues. CDR3 sequence reads: CASSWQQGGETQYF. DNA for the CDR3: TGCGCCAGCAGCTGGCAACAGGGCGGCGAGACCCAGTACTTC.

V gene TRBV19 combines with J gene TRBJ1-1; 10 bases line up with TRBD1. Trimming removed 4 bases from V and 0 bases from J; junction bases left unmatched: 5. Germline assignment: CDR1 LNHDA and CDR2 SQIVND (reference sequence). The CDR3 is 16 residues long. The chain's CDR3 is CASSTRDRGMNTEAFF. The CDR3 bases are TGTGCCAGTAGTACTCGGGACAGGGGTATGAACACTGAAGCTTTCTTT.

The rearrangement joins TRBV19 to TRBJ2-6, with D maybe TRBD2 (7 bases). Trimming removed 8 bases at V and 1 base at J, with 21 bases between. Germline lookup yields CDR1 LNHDA and CDR2 SQIVND (reference sequence). The CDR3 runs to 18 residues. Here the CDR3 DNA reads TGTGCCAGTTACGGTGGGGGGGGCACGAAGTCTGGGGCCAACGTCCTGACTTTC. Translation gives CASYGGGGTKSGANVLTF. The full variable domain, rest sourced from reference TRBV19 and TRBJ2-6, is DGGITQSPKYLFRKEGQNVTLSCEQNLNHDAMYWYRQDPGQGLRLIYYSQIVNDFQKGDIAEGYSVSREKKESFPLTVTSAQKNPTAFYLCASYGGGGTKSGANVLTFGAGSRLTVL.

The chain combines TRBV2 with TRBJ2-3; TRBD2 matches 7 bases. CDR3 length: 13 residues. The junction had 11 bases not matched to a gene; V was cut back by 10 bases and J by 7 bases. Germline V gives CDR1 SNHLY, CDR2 FYNNEI. The CDR3 region is CATKGSSGNTQYF. CDR3 bases: TGTGCCACCAAAGGGTCTAGCGGTAATACGCAGTATTTT.

This clone appeared a few times. The identical CDR3 is also encoded by other nucleotide sequences in the sample. This sequence joins TRBV27 and TRBJ1-5; D remains ambiguous. Germline CDR1 reads MNHEY; CDR2 reads SMNVEV (reference sequence). The CDR3 extends over 13 amino acids. V was cut by 1 base and J by 2 bases, with 3 bases left in between. The CDR3 protein is CASSLLGNQPQHF. The CDR3 coding sequence is TGTGCCAGCAGTTTATTAGGCAATCAGCCCCAGCATTTT.

This clone was seen a handful of times. This chain connects TRBV28 to TRBJ1-2; 10 bases map to TRBD1. The germline V gene encodes CDR1 MDHEN and CDR2 SYDVKM. The CDR3 runs to 16 residues. With V trimmed by 2 bases and J by 2 bases, 5 bases remained unmatched. The CDR3 DNA is TGTGCCAGCAGTTTAGTGGGGGGACAGGGGAACTATGGCTACACCTTC. It encodes CASSLVGGQGNYGYTF.